This T cell receptor beta chain was obtained from a study of CD8 T cells in ankylosing spondylitis. Study-wide results and limits: A motif of seven or eight highly homologous TCR beta variants was seen as apparently characteristic of ankylosing spondylitis blood. From matched ankylosing spondylitis synovial fluid, disease-linked clones were reportedly recovered at significantly enriched levels. Earlier authors reported some of these motif variants in reactive arthritis synovial fluid and blood.

V lost 5 bases to trimming and J lost 2 bases, with 17 bases between them. Germline V lookup: CDR1 MNHNS, CDR2 SASEGT. The CDR3 has 16 amino acids. Quantitative 5'-RACE was performed with molecular barcodes, and it yielded the TCR beta libraries. TCRdb reprocessed the 5' RACE reads with MiXCR, giving one entry per CDR3 protein. The sample shows around 430,000 distinct CDR3 sequences, roughly 17% of them seen only once. As to this clonotype: Its antigen is still unknown.

The chain joins TRBV6-1 to TRBJ2-3, with D perhaps being TRBD1 or TRBD2 (5 bases each). The sequence derives from a male donor with ankylosing spondylitis. Sequenced material: blood, either unsorted or a sorted T cell fraction (not recorded which). CDR3 bases: TGTGCCAGCAGTCTATATCCGGGACCCAACACAGATACGCAGTATTTT. Translation gives CASSLYPGPNTDTQYF.